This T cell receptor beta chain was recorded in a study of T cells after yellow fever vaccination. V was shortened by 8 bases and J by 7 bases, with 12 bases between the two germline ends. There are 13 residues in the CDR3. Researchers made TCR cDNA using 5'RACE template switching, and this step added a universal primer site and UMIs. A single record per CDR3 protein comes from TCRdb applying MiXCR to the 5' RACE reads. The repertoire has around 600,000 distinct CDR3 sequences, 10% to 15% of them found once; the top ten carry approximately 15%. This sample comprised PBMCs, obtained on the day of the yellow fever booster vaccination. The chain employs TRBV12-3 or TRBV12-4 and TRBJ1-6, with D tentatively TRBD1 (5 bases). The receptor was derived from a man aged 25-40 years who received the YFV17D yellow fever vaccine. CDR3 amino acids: CASQDEGNSPLHF. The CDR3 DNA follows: TGTGCCAGCCAGGACGAGGGGAATTCACCCCTCCACTTT.